Listed below are T cell receptor beta chains from one sample, sequenced in a study of blood T cell repertoires in COVID-19. Assay: immunoSEQ multiplex PCR; the TCRdb copy retains only in-frame clones and omits some. Seen here are under 350,000 clones, 65% to 90% observed once, and the top ten hold about 4.2%. Sequencing input: PBMCs or T cells enriched from blood (not recorded which). The receptors were sampled from a man aged 25 to 40 who had recovered from COVID-19. The CDR3 runs from the conserved cysteine through the conserved F or W. D genes are given only for firm matches. The size of a clone is reported for some rows only, either as once, few or many, or as a class for expanded clones.

cdr3_aa	cdr3_nt	v_call	j_call	clone_size	d_call
CASSFGTGASGEQFF	TGTGCCAGCAGCTTCGGGACAGGGGCTTCGGGTGAGCAGTTCTTC	TRBV11-3	TRBJ2-1	.	TRBD1
CASSASGTGYNIQYF	TGTGCCAGCAGTGCCTCCGGGACAGGGTATAACATTCAGTACTTC	TRBV6-6	TRBJ2-4	.	TRBD1
CASSGPGSGGSDTQYF	TGTGCCAGCAGCGGGCCGGGGAGCGGGGGTTCAGATACGCAGTATTTT	TRBV5-4	TRBJ2-3	.	TRBD2
CASSPGDRWGSPLHF	TGCGCCAGCAGCCCCGGGGACAGGTGGGGGTCACCCCTCCACTTT	TRBV5-1	TRBJ1-6	.	TRBD1
CASSIREVGFYSPLHF	TGTGCCAGTAGTATCCGGGAGGTGGGGTTTTATTCACCCCTCCACTTT	TRBV19	TRBJ1-6	.	.
CASRPSRTNTGELFF	TGTGCCAGCAGGCCTTCGAGGACGAACACCGGGGAGCTGTTTTTT	TRBV5-6	TRBJ2-2	.	.
CASSINPGYEQYF	TGTGCCAGCAGCATAAACCCCGGCTACGAGCAGTACTTC	TRBV7-9	TRBJ2-7	.	.
CASSADSLYGYTF	TGTGCCAGCAGCGCCGACAGCTTGTATGGCTACACCTTC	TRBV11-1	TRBJ1-2	.	.
CASSQFPQTYNSPLHF	TGCGCCAGCAGCCAATTCCCGCAGACCTATAATTCACCCCTCCACTTT	TRBV4-1	TRBJ1-6	once	.
CASSLMARSPLHF	TGTGCCAGCAGTTTAATGGCTCGCTCACCCCTCCACTTT	TRBV27	TRBJ1-6	.	.
CASSWTSGGAKTQYF	TGTGCCAGCAGCTGGACTAGCGGGGGGGCAAAAACGCAGTATTTT	TRBV6-2/TRBV6-3	TRBJ2-3	.	TRBD2
CASSWGQNYGYTF	TGTGCCAGCTCTTGGGGGCAGAACTATGGCTACACCTTC	TRBV27	TRBJ1-2	.	.
CASSFSRVQETQYF	TGTGCCAGCAGCTTCTCCCGGGTCCAAGAGACCCAGTACTTC	TRBV11-3	TRBJ2-5	.	.
CASGVRGQVGGYTF	TGTGCCAGCGGAGTCAGGGGGCAGGTTGGTGGCTACACCTTC	TRBV5-5	TRBJ1-2	.	TRBD1
CASSSRLARSYNEQFF	TGTGCCAGCAGCTCCCGACTAGCCCGATCCTACAATGAGCAGTTCTTC	TRBV11-2	TRBJ2-1	once	TRBD2
CASSQNAVRPHQPQHF	TGCGCCAGCAGCCAAAATGCTGTCAGGCCCCATCAGCCCCAGCATTTT	TRBV4-1	TRBJ1-5	.	.
CASSLGLAGGKLYQETQYF	TGTGCCAGCAGCTTAGGACTAGCGGGGGGCAAGTTGTACCAAGAGACCCAGTACTTC	TRBV7-2	TRBJ2-5	.	TRBD2
CASRRTTGGYEQYF	TGTGCCAGCAGACGGACAACAGGGGGCTACGAGCAGTACTTC	TRBV2	TRBJ2-7	.	TRBD1
CASSLGTGPIHYNEQFF	TGTGCCAGCAGCTTAGGGACAGGGCCTATCCACTACAATGAGCAGTTCTTC	TRBV7-9	TRBJ2-1	.	TRBD1
CASSPPGRLPGNTIYF	TGTGCCAGCTCACCACCGGGGCGCCTTCCTGGAAACACCATATATTTT	TRBV18	TRBJ1-3	.	.
CSVNLGQKNIQYF	TGCAGCGTCAATCTCGGACAGAAAAACATTCAGTACTTC	TRBV29-1	TRBJ2-4	.	.
CASSLRGDETQYF	TGTGCCAGCAGCCTCCGGGGGGACGAGACCCAGTACTTC	TRBV6-5	TRBJ2-5	.	TRBD2
CASSRPQGANEKLFF	TGTGCCAGTAGTCGCCCACAGGGGGCGAATGAAAAACTGTTTTTT	TRBV19	TRBJ1-4	.	TRBD1